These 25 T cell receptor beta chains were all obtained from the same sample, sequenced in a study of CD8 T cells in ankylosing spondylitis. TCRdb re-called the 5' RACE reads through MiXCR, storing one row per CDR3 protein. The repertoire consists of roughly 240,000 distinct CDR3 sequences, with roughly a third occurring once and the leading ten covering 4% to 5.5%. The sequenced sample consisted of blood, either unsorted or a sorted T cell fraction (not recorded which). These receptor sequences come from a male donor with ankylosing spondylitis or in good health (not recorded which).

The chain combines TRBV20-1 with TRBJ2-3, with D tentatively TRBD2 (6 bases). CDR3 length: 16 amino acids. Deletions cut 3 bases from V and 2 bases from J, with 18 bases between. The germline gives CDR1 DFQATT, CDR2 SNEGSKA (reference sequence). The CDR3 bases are TGCAGTGCTAGGCTTCGCGGTAGCGGATACACAGATACGCAGTATTTT. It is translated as CSARLRGSGYTDTQYF.

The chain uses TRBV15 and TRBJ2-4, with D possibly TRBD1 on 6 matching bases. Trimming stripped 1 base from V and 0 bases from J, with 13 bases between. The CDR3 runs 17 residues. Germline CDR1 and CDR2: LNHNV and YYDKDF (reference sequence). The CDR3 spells CATSRGLDRVAKNIQYF. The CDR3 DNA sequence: TGTGCCACCAGCAGAGGGCTGGACAGAGTAGCCAAAAACATTCAGTACTTC.

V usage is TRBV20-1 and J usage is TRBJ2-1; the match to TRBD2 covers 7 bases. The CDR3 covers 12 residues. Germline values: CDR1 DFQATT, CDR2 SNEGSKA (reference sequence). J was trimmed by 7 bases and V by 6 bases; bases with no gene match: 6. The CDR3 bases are TGCAGTGCCCGTGACGGGGGGAATGAGCAGTTCTTC. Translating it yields CSARDGGNEQFF.

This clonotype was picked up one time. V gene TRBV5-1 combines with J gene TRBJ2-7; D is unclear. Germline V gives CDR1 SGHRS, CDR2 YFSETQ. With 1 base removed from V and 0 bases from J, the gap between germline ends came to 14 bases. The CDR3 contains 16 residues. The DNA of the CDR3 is TGCGCCAGCAGCTTGTTCTCACAGTCCAACTCCTACGAGCAGTACTTC. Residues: CASSLFSQSNSYEQYF.

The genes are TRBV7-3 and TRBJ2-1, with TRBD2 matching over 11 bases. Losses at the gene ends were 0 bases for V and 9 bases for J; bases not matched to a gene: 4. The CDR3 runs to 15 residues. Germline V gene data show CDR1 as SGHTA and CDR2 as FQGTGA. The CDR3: CASSLTSGGAGEQFF. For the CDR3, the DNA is TGTGCCAGCAGCTTAACTAGCGGGGGGGCTGGTGAGCAGTTCTTC.

The CDR3 DNA is TGCAGCGTTGAGGGACTAATCACAGATACGCAGTATTTT. This codes for CSVEGLITDTQYF. The chain is built from TRBV29-1 and TRBJ2-3, with 7 bases aligning to TRBD2. Per germline, CDR1 SQVTM and CDR2 ANQGSEA. This CDR3 contains 13 residues. V lost 3 bases and J lost 2; bases outside the gene matches: 2.

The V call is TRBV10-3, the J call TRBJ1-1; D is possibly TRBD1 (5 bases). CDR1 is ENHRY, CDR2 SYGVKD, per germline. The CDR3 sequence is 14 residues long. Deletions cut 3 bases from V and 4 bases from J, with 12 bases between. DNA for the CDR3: TGTGCCATCAGTGAAGGCGGGGCGCGCACTGAAGCTTTCTTT. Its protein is CAISEGGARTEAFF.

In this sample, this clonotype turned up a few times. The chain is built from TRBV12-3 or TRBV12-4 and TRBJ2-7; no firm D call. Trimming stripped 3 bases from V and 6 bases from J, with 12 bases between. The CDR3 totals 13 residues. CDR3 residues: CASSFGILLEQYF. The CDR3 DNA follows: TGTGCCAGCAGTTTTGGGATCTTGCTCGAGCAGTACTTC.

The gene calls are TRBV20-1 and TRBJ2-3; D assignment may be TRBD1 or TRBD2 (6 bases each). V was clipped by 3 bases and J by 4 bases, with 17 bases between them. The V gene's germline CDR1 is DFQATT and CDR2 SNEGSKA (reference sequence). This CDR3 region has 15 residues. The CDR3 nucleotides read TGCAGTGCTAGTGGACGGGGGCTGGGGTCAGATACGCAGTATTTT. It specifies CSASGRGLGSDTQYF.

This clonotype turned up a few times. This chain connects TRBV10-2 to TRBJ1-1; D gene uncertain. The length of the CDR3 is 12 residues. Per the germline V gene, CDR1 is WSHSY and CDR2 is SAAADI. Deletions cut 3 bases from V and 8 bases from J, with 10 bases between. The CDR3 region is CASSDAQTEAFF. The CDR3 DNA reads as TGCGCCAGCAGTGATGCGCAGACGGAAGCTTTCTTT.

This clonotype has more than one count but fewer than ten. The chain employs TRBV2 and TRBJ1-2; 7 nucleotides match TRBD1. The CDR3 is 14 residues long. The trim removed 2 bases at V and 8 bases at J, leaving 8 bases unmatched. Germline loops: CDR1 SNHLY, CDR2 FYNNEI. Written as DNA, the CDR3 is TGTGCCAGCAGTGAACGAACAGGGGATCACGGCTACACCTTC. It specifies CASSERTGDHGYTF. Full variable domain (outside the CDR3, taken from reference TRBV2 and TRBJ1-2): EPEVTQTPSHQVTQMGQEVILRCVPISNHLYFYWYRQILGQKVEFLVSFYNNEISEKSEIFDDQFSVERPDGSNFTLKIRSTKLEDSAMYFCASSERTGDHGYTFGSGTRLTVV.

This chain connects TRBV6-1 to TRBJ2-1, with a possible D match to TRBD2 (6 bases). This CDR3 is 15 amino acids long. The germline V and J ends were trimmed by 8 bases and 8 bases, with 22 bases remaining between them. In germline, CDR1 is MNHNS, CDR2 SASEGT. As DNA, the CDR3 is TGTGCCAGCTCCCATGGGGGGACCCCTTTGGATGAGCAGTTCTTC. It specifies CASSHGGTPLDEQFF.

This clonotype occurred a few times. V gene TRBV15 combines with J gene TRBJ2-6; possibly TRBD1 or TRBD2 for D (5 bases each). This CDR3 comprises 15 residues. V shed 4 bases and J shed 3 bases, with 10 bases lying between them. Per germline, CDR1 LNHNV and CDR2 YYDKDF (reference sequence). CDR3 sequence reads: CATSIWGSGANVLTF. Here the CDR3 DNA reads TGTGCCACCAGCATTTGGGGGAGTGGGGCCAACGTCCTGACTTTC. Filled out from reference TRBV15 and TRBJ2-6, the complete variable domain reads DAMVIQNPRYQVTQFGKPVTLSCSQTLNHNVMYWYQQKSSQAPKLLFHYYDKDFNNEADTPDNFQSRRPNTSFCFLDIRSPGLGDTAMYLCATSIWGSGANVLTFGAGSRLTVL.

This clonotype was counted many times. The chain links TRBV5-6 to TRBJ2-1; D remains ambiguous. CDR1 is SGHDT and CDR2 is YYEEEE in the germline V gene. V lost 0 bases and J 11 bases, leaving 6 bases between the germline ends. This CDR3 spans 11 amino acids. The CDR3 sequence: CASSLGGQQFF. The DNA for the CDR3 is TGTGCCAGCAGCTTGGGAGGACAGCAGTTCTTC.

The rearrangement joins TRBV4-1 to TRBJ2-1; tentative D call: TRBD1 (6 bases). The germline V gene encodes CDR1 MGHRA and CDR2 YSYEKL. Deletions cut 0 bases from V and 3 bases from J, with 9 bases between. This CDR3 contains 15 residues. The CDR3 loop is CASSQEQGVYNEQFF. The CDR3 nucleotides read TGCGCCAGCAGCCAAGAACAGGGTGTCTACAATGAGCAGTTCTTC.

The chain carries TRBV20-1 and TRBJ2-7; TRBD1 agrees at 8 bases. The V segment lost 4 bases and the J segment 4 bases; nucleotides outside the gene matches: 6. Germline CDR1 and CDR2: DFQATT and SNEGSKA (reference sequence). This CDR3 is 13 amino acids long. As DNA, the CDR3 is TGCAGTGCTACAGGGGGCCCCTTGTACGAGCAGTACTTC. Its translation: CSATGGPLYEQYF.

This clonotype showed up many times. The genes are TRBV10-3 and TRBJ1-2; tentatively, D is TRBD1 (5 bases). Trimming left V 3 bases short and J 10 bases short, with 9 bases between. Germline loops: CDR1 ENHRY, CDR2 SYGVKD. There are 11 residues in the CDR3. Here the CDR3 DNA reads TGTGCCATCAGTGAAGACAGCGCCTACACCTTC. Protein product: CAISEDSAYTF.

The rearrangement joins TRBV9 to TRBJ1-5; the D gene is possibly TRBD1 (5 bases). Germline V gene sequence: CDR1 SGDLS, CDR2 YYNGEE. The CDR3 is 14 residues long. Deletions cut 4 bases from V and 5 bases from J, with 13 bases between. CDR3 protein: CASSQGRDYQPQHF. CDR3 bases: TGTGCCAGCAGCCAAGGCAGGGACTATCAGCCCCAGCATTTT.

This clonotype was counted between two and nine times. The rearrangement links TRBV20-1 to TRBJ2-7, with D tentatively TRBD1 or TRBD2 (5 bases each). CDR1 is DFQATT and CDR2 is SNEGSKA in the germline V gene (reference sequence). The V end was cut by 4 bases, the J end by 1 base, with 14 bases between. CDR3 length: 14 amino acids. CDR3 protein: CSAISGRGSYEQYF. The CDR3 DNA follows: TGCAGTGCTATCTCGGGACGCGGTTCCTACGAGCAGTACTTC.

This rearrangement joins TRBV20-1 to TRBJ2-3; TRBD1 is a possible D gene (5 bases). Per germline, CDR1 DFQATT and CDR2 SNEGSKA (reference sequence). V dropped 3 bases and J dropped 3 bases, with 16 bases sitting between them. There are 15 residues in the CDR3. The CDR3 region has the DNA TGCAGTGCTAGTAGGGGCCTCCGTGGGACAGATACGCAGTATTTT. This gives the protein CSASRGLRGTDTQYF.

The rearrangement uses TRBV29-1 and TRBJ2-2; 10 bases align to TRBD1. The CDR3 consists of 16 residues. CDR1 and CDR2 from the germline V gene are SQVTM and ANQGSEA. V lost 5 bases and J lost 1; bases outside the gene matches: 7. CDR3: CSVYAGQGENTGELFF. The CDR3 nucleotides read TGCAGCGTTTATGCAGGACAGGGGGAGAACACCGGGGAGCTGTTTTTT.

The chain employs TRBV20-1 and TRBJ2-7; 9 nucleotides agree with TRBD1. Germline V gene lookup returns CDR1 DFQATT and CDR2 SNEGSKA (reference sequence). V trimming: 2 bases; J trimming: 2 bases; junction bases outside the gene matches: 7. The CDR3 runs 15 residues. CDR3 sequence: CSARRPGQGTYEQYF. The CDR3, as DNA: TGCAGTGCTAGACGACCGGGACAGGGAACCTACGAGCAGTACTTC.

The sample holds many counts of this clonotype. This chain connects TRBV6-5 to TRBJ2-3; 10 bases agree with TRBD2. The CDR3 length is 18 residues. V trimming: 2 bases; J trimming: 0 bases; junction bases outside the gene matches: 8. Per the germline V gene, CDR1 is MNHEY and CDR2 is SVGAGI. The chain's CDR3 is CASSYDPGLAQSTDTQYF. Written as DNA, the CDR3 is TGTGCCAGCAGTTACGACCCGGGACTAGCGCAAAGCACAGATACGCAGTATTTT.

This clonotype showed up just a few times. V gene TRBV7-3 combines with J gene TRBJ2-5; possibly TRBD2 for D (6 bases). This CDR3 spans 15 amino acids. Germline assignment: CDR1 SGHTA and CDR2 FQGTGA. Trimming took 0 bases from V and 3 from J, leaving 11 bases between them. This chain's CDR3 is CASSLTAGGKETQYF. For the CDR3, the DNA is TGTGCCAGCAGCTTAACTGCAGGAGGGAAAGAGACCCAGTACTTC. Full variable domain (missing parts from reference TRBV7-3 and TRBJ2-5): GAGVSQTPSNKVTEKGKYVELRCDPISGHTALYWYRQSLGQGPEFLIYFQGTGAADDSGLPNDRFFAVRPEGSVSTLKIQRTERGDSAVYLCASSLTAGGKETQYFGPGTRLLVL.

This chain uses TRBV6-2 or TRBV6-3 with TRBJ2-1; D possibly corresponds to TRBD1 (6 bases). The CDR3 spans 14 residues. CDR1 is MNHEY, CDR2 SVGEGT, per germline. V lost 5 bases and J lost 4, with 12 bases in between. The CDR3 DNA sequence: TGTGCCAGCAGTAGGGACACAGATTACAATGAGCAGTTCTTC. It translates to CASSRDTDYNEQFF.